The next 18 T cell receptor beta chains were all read from a single sample in a study of CD8 T cells in ankylosing spondylitis. TCRdb fed the 5' RACE reads into MiXCR, producing one record per CDR3 protein. The top ten clones hold 6% to 9.5% of a sample with about 140,000 distinct CDR3 sequences, 7% to 9% of them seen once. The material sequenced was synovial fluid, either unsorted or a sorted T cell fraction (not recorded which). These receptors all come from a male donor with ankylosing spondylitis.

V usage is TRBV3-1 and J usage is TRBJ1-6; D is unresolved. The ends were cut back, 4 bases at V and 10 bases at J, with 14 bases in the middle. The CDR3 sequence is 14 residues long. Germline loops: CDR1 LGHDT, CDR2 YNNKEL (reference sequence). The CDR3 nucleotides are TGTGCCAGCAGCCTTTCTCGACCGGGCTCACCCCTCCACTTT. Translation gives CASSLSRPGSPLHF.

In its sample, this clonotype was seen many times. The gene calls are TRBV6-5 and TRBJ1-1, with D unclear. Deletions cut 0 bases from V and 1 base from J, with 9 bases between. The CDR3 is 15 amino acids. In germline, CDR1 is MNHEY, CDR2 SVGAGI. The DNA of the CDR3 is TGTGCCAGCAGTTACTCAGGGTTCGGGAACACTGAAGCTTTCTTT. Its translation: CASSYSGFGNTEAFF.

The J gene is TRBJ1-3, the V gene TRBV3-1, with unresolved D. Per germline, CDR1 LGHDT and CDR2 YNNKEL (reference sequence). The CDR3 is made up of 14 amino acids. Trimming left V 7 bases short and J 11 bases short, with 21 bases between. CDR3 sequence reads: CASTMQVPWKPIYF. Here the CDR3 DNA reads TGTGCCAGCACCATGCAGGTCCCTTGGAAACCCATATATTTT.

This clonotype was detected ten times or more. V is TRBV5-5 and J is TRBJ2-2; D uncertain. V was clipped by 3 bases and J by 3 bases, with 12 bases between them. CDR1 and CDR2 (germline): SGHKS, YYEKEE (reference sequence). The CDR3 has 15 amino acids. The CDR3 reads CASSYLWQDTGELFF. The CDR3, as DNA: TGTGCCAGCAGCTACTTGTGGCAGGACACCGGGGAGCTGTTTTTT.

This clonotype was seen a few times. CDR3 loop: CATRGAVLSYEQYF. The CDR3 nucleotides are TGTGCCACCCGAGGGGCGGTACTCTCCTACGAGCAGTACTTC. V is TRBV28 and J is TRBJ2-7, with D perhaps given as TRBD1 or TRBD2 (5 bases each). CDR1 is MDHEN and CDR2 is SYDVKM in the germline V gene. V shed 10 bases and J shed 0 bases, with 16 bases lying between them. This CDR3 has 14 residues.

In this sample, this clonotype is medium-sized. This chain joins TRBV7-9 and TRBJ2-4; D call uncertain. Germline values: CDR1 SEHNR, CDR2 FQNEAQ (reference sequence). This CDR3 is built from 12 residues. V gave up 3 bases and J gave up 3 bases, with 3 bases separating them. The CDR3 spells CASSFDKNIQYF. The CDR3 DNA is TGTGCCAGCAGCTTTGACAAAAACATTCAGTACTTC.

This clonotype was detected many times. CDR3 sequence (DNA): TGTGCCAGCAGCTTACTGGGGACAGGGTCCTATGGCTACACCTTC. Translation: CASSLLGTGSYGYTF. The genes are TRBV7-2 and TRBJ1-2, with 9 bases fitting TRBD1. The CDR3 is made up of 15 amino acids. The ends lost 2 bases at V and 4 bases at J; junction bases unmatched: 5. Germline V CDR1 and CDR2: SGHTA, FQGNSA.

Only a few counts were recorded for this clonotype. The J gene is TRBJ1-1, the V gene TRBV5-1, with 8 bases fitting TRBD1. The V gene end was trimmed by 3 bases and the J gene end by 0 bases; junction bases not matched to a gene: 4. The CDR3 consists of 15 residues. CDR1 and CDR2 (germline): SGHRS, YFSETQ. The DNA for the CDR3 is TGCGCCAGCAGCTGGGGACAGGTTATGAACACTGAAGCTTTCTTT. Its protein product is CASSWGQVMNTEAFF.

The chain is built from TRBV11-3 and TRBJ1-5; D is uncertain. Germline V gives CDR1 SGHNT, CDR2 YENEEA. Trimming stripped 0 bases from V and 1 base from J, with 10 bases between. The CDR3 is 16 amino acids. The CDR3 DNA is TGTGCCAGCAGCTTAGAGGTAGGACGGAGCAATCAGCCCCAGCATTTT. This encodes CASSLEVGRSNQPQHF.

This clonotype was detected many times. J is TRBJ1-4 and V is TRBV20-1; D gene unclear. CDR1 and CDR2 (germline): DFQATT, SNEGSKA (reference sequence). This CDR3 region has 12 residues. Deletions cut 6 bases from V and 12 bases from J, with 17 bases between. The CDR3 loop reads CSASPTHEELFF. The CDR3 coding sequence is TGCAGTGCCTCGCCAACCCACGAGGAACTGTTTTTT.

The rearrangement uses TRBV7-2 and TRBJ2-3, with unresolved D. This CDR3 comprises 13 residues. Germline CDR1 SGHTA, CDR2 FQGNSA. Trimming cost V 6 bases and J 8 bases, with 15 bases left between them. The CDR3 region is CASRSRIRVTQYF. CDR3 DNA sequence: TGTGCCAGCAGATCCAGAATTCGGGTTACGCAGTATTTT. The whole variable domain, remainder taken from reference TRBV7-2 and TRBJ2-3, is GAGVSQSPSNKVTEKGKDVELRCDPISGHTALYWYRQSLGQGLEFLIYFQGNSAPDKSGLPSDRFSAERTGGSVSTLTIQRTQQEDSAVYLCASRSRIRVTQYFGPGTRLTVL.

This clonotype has at least ten counts. The J gene is TRBJ2-2, the V gene TRBV20-1; 7 positions agree with TRBD1. Germline trimming cut 3 bases from V and 5 bases from J; bases unmatched to any gene: 9. Germline V gene sequence: CDR1 DFQATT, CDR2 SNEGSKA (reference sequence). CDR3 size: 15 residues. The CDR3 DNA is TGCAGTGCTAGGCCCGGGACAGTCTATACCGGGGAGCTGTTTTTT. Translating gives CSARPGTVYTGELFF.

The J gene is TRBJ2-7, the V gene TRBV4-1; TRBD2 might be the D (7 bases). Trimming pared 0 bases from V and 7 bases from J, leaving 16 bases between. The CDR3 contains 15 residues. Germline loops: CDR1 MGHRA, CDR2 YSYEKL. The CDR3 DNA is TGCGCCAGCAGCCAAGATTTAACCAGGGGACTAGAGCAGTACTTC. Protein product: CASSQDLTRGLEQYF.

This clonotype was seen many times. V is TRBV6-1 and J is TRBJ2-1; 9 positions agree with TRBD1. Germline V gene data show CDR1 as MNHNS and CDR2 as SASEGT. The J segment lost 7 bases and the V segment lost 6 bases, leaving 13 bases of the junction unmatched. The CDR3 is 16 residues long. The CDR3 protein is CASSKDRGAYRNEQFF. CDR3 DNA sequence: TGTGCCAGCAGCAAGGACAGGGGCGCATATAGAAATGAGCAGTTCTTC.

This clonotype has at least ten counts. The chain employs TRBV20-1 and TRBJ1-1, with D possibly matching TRBD1 (6 bases). The CDR3 is 12 amino acids. The V end lost 8 bases, the J end lost 7 bases, and 17 bases lay between the germline ends. CDR1 and CDR2 from the germline V gene are DFQATT and SNEGSKA (reference sequence). The CDR3 is CSSYRVFGEAFF. The CDR3 region has the DNA TGCAGTTCATACAGGGTCTTCGGTGAAGCTTTCTTT.

The chain uses TRBV5-1 and TRBJ1-2, with D unclear. This CDR3 spans 12 amino acids. The germline V gene has CDR1 SGHRS and CDR2 YFSETQ. Trimming removed 0 bases at V and 6 bases at J, with 6 bases between. The CDR3 sequence: CASSLDANGYTF. The DNA of the CDR3 is TGCGCCAGCAGCTTGGACGCGAATGGCTACACCTTC. Combining the CDR3 with reference TRBV5-1 and TRBJ1-2 gives the whole variable domain KAGVTQTPRYLIKTRGQQVTLSCSPISGHRSVSWYQQTPGQGLQFLFEYFSETQRNKGNFPGRFSGRQFSNSRSEMNVSTLELGDSALYLCASSLDANGYTFGSGTRLTVV.

This clonotype was recorded a few times. The chain joins TRBV7-2 to TRBJ2-1, with 7 bases that match TRBD2. The ends lost 6 bases at V and 7 bases at J; junction bases unmatched: 9. Germline assignment: CDR1 SGHTA and CDR2 FQGNSA. This CDR3 has 14 residues. The DNA of the CDR3 is TGTGCCAGCAGAAATGGACTAGTTGGGAATGAGCAGTTCTTC. It codes for CASRNGLVGNEQFF.

J is TRBJ2-7 and V is TRBV4-2, with D unclear. CDR1 is LGHNA, CDR2 YNFKEQ, per germline. The CDR3 extends over 14 amino acids. Deletions cut 1 base from V and 1 base from J, with 8 bases between. CDR3 bases: TGTGCCAGCAGCCAAGGAAGCGTTTCCTACGAGCAGTACTTC. It specifies CASSQGSVSYEQYF.